This TCR beta chain appears in the sequencing data of a study of regulatory T cells in long-lasting Graves disease. Regarding the study as a whole: Peripheral blood was the sole material, not thyroid tissue. TCR diversity was lower in persistent Graves' patients than in newly diagnosed ones. Limited samples may have lowered accuracy.

According to the study, TCR beta libraries were built with iRepertoire HTBI primers and CDR3-region Arm-PCR. Via MiXCR, TCRdb re-called the multiplex PCR reads, giving one row per CDR3 protein. Among approximately 380,000 distinct CDR3 sequences listed, under 25% were seen once. Time point reported: persistent/refractory GD, antithyroid drugs over 5 years with positive TRAb. PBMC-extracted RNA yielded the TCR library. Tubes containing EDTA received about 9.4 milliliters of drawn peripheral blood. There are a few counts of this clonotype. Its antigen is currently unknown. The CDR3 loop spans 15 amino acids. V lost 1 base to trimming and J lost 4 bases, with 13 bases between them. Germline CDR1 MGHRA, CDR2 YSYEKL.

The V gene is TRBV4-1, the J gene TRBJ2-5, with D unclear. The sequence was obtained from a female donor with Graves disease. The sample in question was peripheral blood mononuclear cells (PBMCs), obtained when the disease was refractory, from a patient treated with antithyroid drugs. The CDR3 sequence is CASSQVETGRETQYF. CDR3 nucleotide sequence: TGCGCCAGCAGCCAAGTTGAGACCGGGCGAGAGACCCAGTACTTC.